This T cell receptor (beta chain) was identified during a study of cytomegalovirus exposure and HLA in healthy donors. Study overall: Later, an analysis reported that the 120 or so validation repertoires had used the same platform as the approximately 630 first-cohort repertoires.

This clone was seen more than once but under ten times. The antigen remains unidentified. The CDR3 totals 15 residues. V lost 4 bases and J lost 5; bases outside the gene matches: 10. TCRdb's copy holds only in-frame clones and misses some; the assay was immunoSEQ multiplex PCR. The table has some 98,000 clones, roughly 87% seen once. Overall study findings and caveats: Most TCR sequences proved rare, with some public TCRs found in many donors. Subsequent analysis found a tendency for first-cohort TCR clusters to co-occur within the 90 to 150 validation repertoires. Researchers reported that a few CMV-associated chains were confirmed in vitro as CMV antigen-specific.

This clonotype was sampled from a man aged 18 to 29 in good health and CMV-seropositive. The gene calls are TRBV23-1 and TRBJ2-5; TRBD1 matches at 7 bases. TRBV23-1 is an ORF; its function is uncertain. The specimen sequenced was PBMCs. The CDR3 coding sequence is TGCGCCAGCAGTCGAGGGACAGAACCCAAGGAGACCCAGTACTTC. It encodes CASSRGTEPKETQYF.